This T cell receptor (beta chain) originates from a study of shared clonotypes between healthy human individuals. The overall study: Serving as donors were a couple of women and a few men, whose ages spanned 18 to 49. Study-wide results and limits: Generation probabilities of non-shared clonotypes were lower (relative to those shared by all four donors). Naive CD4 clonotypes overlapped across a handful of donors at around 4.8%.

On sorted subsets, replicate PCRs used roughly 190 ng DNA, or around 30,000 T cell genomes. Method: immunoSEQ multiplex PCR; TCRdb's copy keeps in-frame clones and lacks some. The sample has roughly 1 million clones; around 74% are singletons. For this clone: Its target is unknown.

The V segment lost 4 bases and the J segment 3 bases; nucleotides outside the gene matches: 12. This CDR3 has 16 residues. Germline V gives CDR1 SGHTS, CDR2 YDEGEE. This sequence was found in a man aged 18 to 30 in good health. Specimen: memory CD4+ T cells sorted from blood. Documented subset: CD45RA-negative fraction. V usage is TRBV5-8 and J usage is TRBJ2-5; TRBD1 aligns across 7 bases. The CDR3 spells CASSHSFGTEKETQYF. In nucleotides, the CDR3 is TGTGCCAGCAGCCACTCCTTTGGGACAGAGAAAGAGACCCAGTACTTC.